This T cell receptor (beta chain) came from a study of Graves' ophthalmopathy and Graves' hyperthyroidism. Findings and limits, study-wide: Among expanded thyroid clonotypes above 0.001 frequency, most also occurred in blood. Prediction of ophthalmopathy progression reached roughly 68% sensitivity and 72.22% specificity.

Concerning this clonotype: Antigen unknown.

The CDR3 is 12 amino acids. CDR1 is SNHLY, CDR2 FYNNEI, per germline. The V end lost 1 base, the J end lost 5 bases, and 3 bases lay between the germline ends. The TCR beta CDR3 regions underwent amplification from RNA transcripts. The first round was an RT-PCR with HTBI primers, and the second round was a multiplex PCR. TCRdb recomputed calls from the multiplex PCR reads with MiXCR, one row per CDR3 protein. The repertoire has over a million distinct CDR3 sequences, about 36% of them found once; the top ten carry 8.5% to 14%. The sequence derives from an adult man with Graves' hyperthyroidism. V and J are TRBV2 and TRBJ1-3; D gene uncertain. Specimen: peripheral blood or thyroid tissue (not recorded which). The CDR3 spells CASSEERNTIYF. The CDR3 DNA is TGTGCCAGCAGTGAAGAAAGAAACACCATATATTTT.